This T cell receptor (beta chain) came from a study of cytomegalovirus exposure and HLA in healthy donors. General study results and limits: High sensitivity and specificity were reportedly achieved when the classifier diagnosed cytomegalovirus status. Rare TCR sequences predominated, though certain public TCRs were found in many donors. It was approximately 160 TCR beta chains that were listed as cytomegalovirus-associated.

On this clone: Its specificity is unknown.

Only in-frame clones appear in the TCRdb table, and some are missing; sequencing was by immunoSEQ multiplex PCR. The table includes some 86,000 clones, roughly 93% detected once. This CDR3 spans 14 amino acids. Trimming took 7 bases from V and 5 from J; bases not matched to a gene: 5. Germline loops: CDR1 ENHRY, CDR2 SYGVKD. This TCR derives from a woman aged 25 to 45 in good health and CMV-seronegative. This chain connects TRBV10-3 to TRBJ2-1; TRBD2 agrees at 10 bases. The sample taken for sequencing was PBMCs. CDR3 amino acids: CAIKSGGAHNEQFF. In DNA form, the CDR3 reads TGTGCCATCAAGAGCGGGGGGGCCCACAATGAGCAGTTCTTC.